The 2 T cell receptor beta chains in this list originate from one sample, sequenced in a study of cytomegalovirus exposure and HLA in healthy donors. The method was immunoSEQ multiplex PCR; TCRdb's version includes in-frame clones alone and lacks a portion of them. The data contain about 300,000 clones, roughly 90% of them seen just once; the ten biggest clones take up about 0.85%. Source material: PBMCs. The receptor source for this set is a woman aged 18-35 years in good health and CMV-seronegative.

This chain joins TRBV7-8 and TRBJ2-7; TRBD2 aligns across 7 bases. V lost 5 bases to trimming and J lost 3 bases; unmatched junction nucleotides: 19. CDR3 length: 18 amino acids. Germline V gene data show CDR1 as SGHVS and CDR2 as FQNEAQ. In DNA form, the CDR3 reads TGTGCCAGCAGCCCCTCAGACGTGGGTCGCGGGAGCCTCTACGAGCAGTACTTC. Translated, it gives CASSPSDVGRGSLYEQYF.

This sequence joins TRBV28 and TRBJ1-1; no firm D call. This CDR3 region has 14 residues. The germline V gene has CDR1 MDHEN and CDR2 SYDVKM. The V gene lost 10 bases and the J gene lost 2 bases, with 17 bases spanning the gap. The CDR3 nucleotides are TGTGCCACCATGGAAACCGGGAGTAACACTGAAGCTTTCTTT. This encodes CATMETGSNTEAFF.